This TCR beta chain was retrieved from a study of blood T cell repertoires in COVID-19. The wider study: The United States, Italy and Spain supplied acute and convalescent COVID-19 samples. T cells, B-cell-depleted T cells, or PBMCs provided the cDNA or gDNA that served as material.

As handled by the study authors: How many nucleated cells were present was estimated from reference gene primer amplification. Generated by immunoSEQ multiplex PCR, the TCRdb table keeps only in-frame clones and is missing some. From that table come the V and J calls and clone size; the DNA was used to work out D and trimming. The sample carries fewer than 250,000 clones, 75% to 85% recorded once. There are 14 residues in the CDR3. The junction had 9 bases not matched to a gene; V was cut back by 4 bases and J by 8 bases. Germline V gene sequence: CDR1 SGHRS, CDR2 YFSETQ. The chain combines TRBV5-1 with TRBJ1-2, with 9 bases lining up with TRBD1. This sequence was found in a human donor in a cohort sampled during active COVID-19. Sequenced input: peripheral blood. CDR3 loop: CASSPEQGATGYTF. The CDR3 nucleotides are TGCGCCAGCAGCCCGGAACAGGGGGCGACGGGCTACACCTTC. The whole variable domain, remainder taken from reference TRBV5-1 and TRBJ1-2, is KAGVTQTPRYLIKTRGQQVTLSCSPISGHRSVSWYQQTPGQGLQFLFEYFSETQRNKGNFPGRFSGRQFSNSRSEMNVSTLELGDSALYLCASSPEQGATGYTFGSGTRLTVV.